This passage covers 12 T cell receptor beta chains from one sample sequenced in a study of spatial heterogeneity in lung cancer. Noted time point: sample taken at primary tumor resection. Unsorted samples of tumor, nontumor lung or frozen PBMC had their whole RNA sequenced. MiXCR was run by TCRdb on the 5' RACE reads, yielding one entry per CDR3 protein. Of about 10,000 distinct CDR3 sequences in the sample, around 3.9% were seen once. Sequencing used normal lung tissue next to the tumor, obtained at surgery. Receptor source: a male donor with early-stage non-small cell lung cancer.

This clonotype is medium-sized within its sample. This beta chain is an off-target read within a library intended for alpha chains, so its frequency means little. The genes are TRBV28 and TRBJ2-2; 10 nucleotides agree with TRBD2. This CDR3 is built from 22 residues. After removal of 3 bases from V and 1 base from J, the junction contained 20 bases not matched to a gene. Germline V gene data show CDR1 as MDHEN and CDR2 as SYDVKM. The CDR3 nucleotides read TGTGCCAGCAGTTTCCTTAGCAGCCTTGGGCTAGCGGGAGCAGTGAACACCGGGGAGCTGTTTTTT. Residues: CASSFLSSLGLAGAVNTGELFF. Combining the CDR3 with reference TRBV28 and TRBJ2-2 gives the whole variable domain DVKVTQSSRYLVKRTGEKVFLECVQDMDHENMFWYRQDPGLGLRLIYFSYDVKMKEKGDIPEGYSVSREKKERFSLILESASTNQTSMYLCASSFLSSLGLAGAVNTGELFFGEGSRLTVL.

Relative to its sample, this clonotype is medium-sized (0.01 to 0.1%). This beta chain is off target for a library built for alpha chains, so its abundance means little. The chain recombines TRBV20-1 with TRBJ1-5, with 8 positions matching TRBD1. Germline CDR1 DFQATT, CDR2 SNEGSKA (reference sequence). The CDR3 length is 16 residues. With 5 bases clipped from V and 0 bases from J, the junction kept 9 bases outside the gene matches. The CDR3 spells CSAPGTGGPSNQPQHF. The CDR3 coding sequence is TGCAGTGCTCCCGGGACAGGAGGCCCTAGCAATCAGCCCCAGCATTTT.

By proportion, this clonotype is medium-sized. This beta chain is a stray sequence in a library constructed for alpha chains; its clone size is not meaningful. This chain links TRBV27 with TRBJ2-6, with D uncertain. Germline-derived CDR1 and CDR2 are MNHEY and SMNVEV (reference sequence). The CDR3 spans 14 residues. V was pared by 0 bases and J by 2 bases, with 2 bases between. CDR3 loop: CASSLSTGANVLTF. The CDR3 DNA follows: TGTGCCAGCAGTTTATCGACTGGGGCCAACGTCCTGACTTTC.

This clonotype was counted many times. This beta chain was picked up by a library intended for alpha chains and is off target, so its count carries little meaning. This chain uses TRBV12-3 or TRBV12-4 with TRBJ2-1; TRBD2 matches at 9 bases. This CDR3 is built from 16 residues. V was pared by 7 bases and J by 9 bases, with 16 bases of the junction left unmatched. For the CDR3, the DNA is TGTGCCAGCAAAAGGAGGGATAGCGGGAGCGCCGGTGAGCAGTTCTTC. It specifies CASKRRDSGSAGEQFF.

This clonotype was counted many times. Little can be read into the size of this beta chain, an off-target read in a library designed for alpha chains. CDR3 residues: CASSGDWGGADTQYF. The CDR3 bases are TGTGCCAGCAGTGGGGACTGGGGAGGGGCAGATACGCAGTATTTT. The rearrangement joins TRBV12-3 or TRBV12-4 to TRBJ2-3, with TRBD2 matching over 7 bases. The CDR3 sequence is 15 residues long. Losses at the gene ends were 5 bases for V and 4 bases for J; bases not matched to a gene: 9.

This clonotype was picked up many times. Found in a library prepared for alpha chains, this beta chain is an off-target read, and its abundance has little meaning. The chain combines TRBV10-3 with TRBJ2-3; possible D gene TRBD2, 5 bases. Germline-derived CDR1 and CDR2 are ENHRY and SYGVKD. The CDR3 is made up of 14 amino acids. The V end was cut by 7 bases, the J end by 0 bases, with 11 bases between. The CDR3 reads CAIKGDLSTDTQYF. The CDR3 region has the DNA TGTGCCATCAAGGGAGACCTCAGCACAGATACGCAGTATTTT.

The sample holds many counts of this clonotype. This beta chain represents an off-target read in a library built for alpha chains; its size is of limited meaning. The rearrangement joins TRBV2 to TRBJ1-6; 8 bases align to TRBD1. Germline values: CDR1 SNHLY, CDR2 FYNNEI. After removal of 6 bases from V and 7 bases from J, the junction contained 11 bases not matched to a gene. The CDR3 spans 16 residues. The CDR3 bases are TGTGCCAGCAGGGGAGCCCAGGGGGCGAGCAATTCACCCCTCCACTTT. The encoded protein is CASRGAQGASNSPLHF.

The sample holds many counts of this clonotype. This beta chain slipped into a library made for alpha chains as a stray read, so its size is not meaningful. V usage is TRBV7-2 and J usage is TRBJ2-2; D possibly corresponds to TRBD1 (5 bases). The CDR3 extends over 14 amino acids. V lost 2 bases, J lost 6 bases, and 10 bases lay in between. The germline V gene has CDR1 SGHTA and CDR2 FQGNSA. The CDR3 loop reads CASSLSRAPGELFF. Written as DNA, the CDR3 is TGTGCCAGCAGCTTATCCAGGGCACCCGGGGAGCTGTTTTTT.

This clonotype was picked up many times. This beta chain represents an off-target read in a library built for alpha chains; its size is of limited meaning. The genes are TRBV7-2 and TRBJ2-2; D not resolved. Trimming shortened V by 5 bases and J by 0 bases, and 4 bases separated the two germline ends. This CDR3 region has 13 residues. The germline CDR1 and CDR2 sequences are SGHTA and FQGNSA. The CDR3 loop reads CASSGANTGELFF. The CDR3 DNA is TGTGCCAGCAGCGGGGCGAACACCGGGGAGCTGTTTTTT. Together with reference TRBV7-2 and TRBJ2-2, the CDR3 gives the full variable domain: GAGVSQSPSNKVTEKGKDVELRCDPISGHTALYWYRQSLGQGLEFLIYFQGNSAPDKSGLPSDRFSAERTGGSVSTLTIQRTQQEDSAVYLCASSGANTGELFFGEGSRLTVL.

This clonotype appeared many times. Since the library was made to target alpha chains, this beta chain is a stray read and its abundance is not meaningful. The V and J genes are TRBV9 and TRBJ2-4, with D perhaps TRBD1 (5 bases). The CDR3 runs 16 residues. Germline V CDR1 and CDR2: SGDLS, YYNGEE. The V and J ends lost 0 bases and 0 bases respectively, with 10 bases between them. CDR3 coding DNA: TGTGCCAGCAGCGTAGAGGCAGGGCTAGCCAAAAACATTCAGTACTTC. It encodes CASSVEAGLAKNIQYF. Full variable domain (rest looked up from reference TRBV9 and TRBJ2-4): DSGVTQTPKHLITATGQRVTLRCSPRSGDLSVYWYQQSLDQGLQFLIQYYNGEERAKGNILERFSAQQFPDLHSELNLSSLELGDSALYFCASSVEAGLAKNIQYFGAGTRLSVL.

This clonotype appeared many times. This beta chain appears as a stray read in a library generated for alpha chains; its size is not informative. The chain is built from TRBV12-3 or TRBV12-4 and TRBJ2-7; D remains ambiguous. Trimming cost V 3 bases and J 6 bases, with 12 bases left between them. This CDR3 is built from 13 residues. The CDR3 region has the DNA TGTGCCAGCAGTTTTCGCCACCTTAGCGAGCAGTACTTC. It encodes CASSFRHLSEQYF.

This clonotype was observed at least ten times. The size of this beta chain means little, since it is a stray read in a library made for alpha chains. The V and J genes are TRBV27 and TRBJ1-5; the match to TRBD1 covers 7 bases. The CDR3 contains 16 residues. With 4 bases clipped from V and 6 bases from J, the junction kept 12 bases outside the gene matches. Germline V gene data show CDR1 as MNHEY and CDR2 as SMNVEV (reference sequence). The CDR3 sequence: CASSSATGFSGQPQHF. CDR3 in DNA: TGTGCCAGCAGTTCAGCGACAGGGTTTTCGGGTCAGCCCCAGCATTTT.